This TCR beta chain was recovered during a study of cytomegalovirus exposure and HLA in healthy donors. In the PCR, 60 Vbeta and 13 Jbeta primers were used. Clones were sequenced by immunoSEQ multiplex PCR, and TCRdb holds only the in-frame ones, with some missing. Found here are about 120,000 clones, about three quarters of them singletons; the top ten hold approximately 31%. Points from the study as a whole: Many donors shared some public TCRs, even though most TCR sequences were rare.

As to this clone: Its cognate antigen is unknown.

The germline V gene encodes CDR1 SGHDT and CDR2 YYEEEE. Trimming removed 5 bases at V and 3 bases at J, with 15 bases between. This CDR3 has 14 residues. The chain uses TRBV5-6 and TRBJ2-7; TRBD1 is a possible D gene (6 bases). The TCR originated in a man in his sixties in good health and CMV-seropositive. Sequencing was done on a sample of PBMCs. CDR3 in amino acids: CASSRGGIYYEQYF. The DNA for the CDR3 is TGTGCCAGCAGTCGAGGGGGAATTTACTACGAGCAGTACTTC.